This T cell receptor (beta chain) was recorded in a study of shared clonotypes between healthy human individuals. Running of the assay took place at deep level. The table came from immunoSEQ multiplex PCR; TCRdb's copy has only in-frame clones and leaves some out. The data hold about 980,000 clones, with over 60% observed a single time. Germline CDR1 is WSHSY and CDR2 is SAAADI. V lost 2 bases and J 2 bases, leaving 9 bases between the germline ends. The CDR3 spans 15 residues. Concerning this clone itself: The antigen is unknown.

Overall study findings and caveats: Sorted-subset sequencing, rarefaction showed, was incomplete despite large depth. Generation of non-shared clonotypes was less probable than generation of clonotypes shared by all four donors.

The sequenced sample consisted of memory CD4+ T cells sorted from blood. Noted subset: CD45RA-negative fraction. This receptor was identified in a man between 18 and 35 years old in good health. V and J are TRBV10-2 and TRBJ2-2; TRBD1 is a possible D gene (5 bases). In DNA, the CDR3 is TGCGCCAGCAGTGAGCAGACAGCCAACACCGGGGAGCTGTTTTTT. Translating it yields CASSEQTANTGELFF.